This entry lists 11 T cell receptor beta chains sequenced from one sample in a study of blood T cells in healthy people across ages. It was with a sample-barcoded 5' primer and a J-beta primer mix that a second PCR of roughly 7 to 12 cycles was run. TCRdb re-called the 5' RACE reads through MiXCR, storing one row per CDR3 protein. Of about 1.6 million distinct CDR3 sequences in the sample, 30% to 35% are singletons; the top ten hold approximately 10%. The sample taken for sequencing was blood. These receptors came from a woman aged 30 to 39 in good health.

As for this clonotype: One end of the junction is discordant with germline, which a read error may explain. V is TRBV7-9 and J is TRBJ2-3, with 10 bases matching TRBD2. Germline V gene data show CDR1 as SEHNR and CDR2 as FQNEAQ (reference sequence). The CDR3 extends over 15 amino acids. This CDR3 reads CASSITSGTTDTRYF. DNA for the CDR3: TGTGCCAGCAGCATCACTAGCGGGACCACAGATACGCGGTATTTT.

CDR3 in DNA: TGTGCCAGCAAGGGGACAAGCAATCAGCCCCAGCATTTT. Translation: CASKGTSNQPQHF. The gene calls are TRBV2 and TRBJ1-5; tentatively, D is TRBD1 (6 bases). CDR3 length: 13 residues. Germline lookup yields CDR1 SNHLY and CDR2 FYNNEI. Trimming shortened V by 7 bases and J by 1 base, and 8 bases separated the two germline ends.

V gene TRBV10-3 combines with J gene TRBJ1-2, with 9 bases aligning to TRBD1. Trimming at V came to 3 bases and at J to 7 bases, leaving 9 bases not matched to a gene. CDR1 ENHRY and CDR2 SYGVKD come from the germline V gene. The CDR3 length is 15 residues. The CDR3 loop reads CAISELNRGRGGYTF. The CDR3 DNA is TGTGCCATCAGTGAACTAAACAGGGGGCGGGGTGGCTACACCTTC.

This chain links TRBV2 with TRBJ2-7; D may be TRBD2 (7 bases). The V end was cut by 6 bases, the J end by 1 base, with 16 bases between. The CDR3 spans 15 residues. The germline V gene encodes CDR1 SNHLY and CDR2 FYNNEI. CDR3 DNA sequence: TGTGCCAGCAGGGCCCGGGGGGCCCTGTCCTACGAGCAGTACTTC. The encoded protein is CASRARGALSYEQYF.

J is TRBJ2-7 and V is TRBV21-1; the table gives TRBD2 as D, unverified against the DNA. TRBV21-1 is shown as a pseudogene. The CDR3 consists of 16 residues. CDR3 region: CAGSKEWRGASYEQYF. The CDR3 DNA follows: TGTGCCGGCAGCAAAGAGTGGCGGGGGGCCTCCTACGAGCAGTACTTC.

V gene TRBV20-1 combines with J gene TRBJ2-7; 15 bases match TRBD2. After removal of 6 bases from V and 5 bases from J, the junction contained 8 bases not matched to a gene. Germline V gene sequence: CDR1 DFQATT, CDR2 SNEGSKA (reference sequence). This CDR3 has 15 residues. Written as DNA, the CDR3 is TGCAGTGCCCCAGGACTAGCGGGGGGGCCGAACGAGCAGTACTTC. This sequence encodes CSAPGLAGGPNEQYF.

The V call is TRBV10-3, the J call TRBJ2-4, with D tentatively TRBD1 (5 bases). CDR1 is ENHRY, CDR2 SYGVKD, per germline. V shed 7 bases and J shed 2 bases, with 15 bases lying between them. The CDR3 runs to 15 residues. CDR3 loop: CAIKEQAFTKNIQYF. Written as DNA, the CDR3 is TGTGCCATCAAGGAACAGGCCTTTACCAAAAACATTCAGTACTTC.

As for this clonotype: At one end the junction does not follow the germline gene, possibly because of a read error. The chain couples TRBV28 to TRBJ2-7, with D tentatively TRBD1 or TRBD2 (5 bases each). Germline V lookup: CDR1 MDHEN, CDR2 SYDVKM. The CDR3 sequence is 14 residues long. The CDR3 coding sequence is TGTGCCAGCAACCCGGGACCGACCTCCTACGGGCAGTACTTC. It encodes CASNPGPTSYGQYF.

As for this clonotype: One end of the junction varies from germline; a read error may be responsible. The J gene is TRBJ2-1, the V gene TRBV3-1; perhaps TRBD1 as D (6 bases). Per the germline V gene, CDR1 is LGHDT and CDR2 is YNNKEL (reference sequence). There are 13 residues in the CDR3. This CDR3 is CTSSQDRGNEQFF. CDR3 nucleotides: TGTACCAGCAGCCAAGATAGGGGGAATGAGCAGTTCTTC.

This clonotype was recorded many times. The rearrangement uses TRBV29-1 and TRBJ2-4; 8 bases agree with TRBD1. With V trimmed by 4 bases and J by 0 bases, 5 bases remained unmatched. The CDR3 runs 15 residues. CDR1 and CDR2 from the germline V gene are SQVTM and ANQGSEA. The CDR3 reads CSVAGQGVAKNIQYF. CDR3 bases: TGCAGCGTTGCCGGACAGGGAGTAGCCAAAAACATTCAGTACTTC.

This clonotype was counted once. The CDR3 region is CASSRDRGTSDTQYF. Written as DNA, the CDR3 is TGTGCCAGCAGCCGGGACAGGGGCACGTCAGATACGCAGTATTTT. The chain uses TRBV7-3 and TRBJ2-3; TRBD1 matches at 10 bases. With V trimmed by 5 bases and J by 4 bases, 6 bases remained unmatched. Germline CDR1 SGHTA, CDR2 FQGTGA. This CDR3 region has 15 residues.